This record looks at one TCR beta chain sequence and its context. The antigen remains unidentified. V lost 11 bases to trimming and J lost 1 base, with 10 bases between them. CDR3 length equals 12 residues. Germline values: CDR1 MNHNY, CDR2 SVGAGI (reference sequence). This sample is part of a study of shared clonotypes between healthy human individuals. Sequenced by immunoSEQ multiplex PCR; TCRdb stores in-frame clones only, minus some. The repertoire holds about 680,000 clones, about 92% seen once, with approximately 22% in the top ten. Whole-study findings and limits: Since donors were few, the genetic and exposure-history diversity represented was limited.

As defined, naive CD8 cells were CD45RO-negative and positively selected for CCR7, with terminally differentiated effector memory CD45RA+ cells excluded. Sequencing used naive CD8+ T cells sorted from blood. This TCR came from a man younger than 40 in good health. The chain recombines TRBV6-6 with TRBJ2-3; D gene ambiguous. The CDR3 is CAGKGGTDTQYF. DNA of the CDR3: TGTGCCGGCAAAGGTGGCACAGATACGCAGTATTTT.